Listed below are T cell receptor beta chains from one sample, sequenced in a study of T cells after yellow fever vaccination. Via MiXCR, TCRdb re-called the 5' RACE reads, giving one row per CDR3 protein. The sample has about 340,000 distinct CDR3 sequences, 4% seen once. The sequenced sample was PBMCs, obtained 5 days after the yellow fever booster vaccination. All receptors come from a man in his late teens or twenties who received the YFV17D yellow fever vaccine. CDR3s include the opening cysteine and the closing phenylalanine or tryptophan. The order of the fields is J gene, V gene, D gene, CDR3 protein. D genes are given only for firm matches.

TRBJ2-5 TRBV7-2 . CASSLERGETQYF
TRBJ2-3 TRBV28 . CASSLKGSSTDTQYF
TRBJ2-1 TRBV4-3 TRBD2 CASSQEPWVAGERNEQFF
TRBJ2-2 TRBV7-9 TRBD2 CASSLGLAGDTGELFF
TRBJ2-1 TRBV18 . CASSPLRTDNEQFF
TRBJ2-2 TRBV5-1 . CASSFTAGLPGELFF
TRBJ1-5 TRBV4-1 . CASSQGDSYQPQHF
TRBJ1-1 TRBV14 . CASSPRWGTEAFF
TRBJ1-1 TRBV5-4 . CASSSAAGMNTEAFF
TRBJ1-1 TRBV7-9 TRBD1 CASSLGLGQGNAEAFF
TRBJ1-6 TRBV28 . CATEGDGIYSPLHF
TRBJ1-1 TRBV20-1 . CSARPLGLNTEAFF
TRBJ1-4 TRBV20-1 . CSARDRQGIREKLFF
TRBJ2-7 TRBV11-2 . CASSLDRGDFISYEQYF